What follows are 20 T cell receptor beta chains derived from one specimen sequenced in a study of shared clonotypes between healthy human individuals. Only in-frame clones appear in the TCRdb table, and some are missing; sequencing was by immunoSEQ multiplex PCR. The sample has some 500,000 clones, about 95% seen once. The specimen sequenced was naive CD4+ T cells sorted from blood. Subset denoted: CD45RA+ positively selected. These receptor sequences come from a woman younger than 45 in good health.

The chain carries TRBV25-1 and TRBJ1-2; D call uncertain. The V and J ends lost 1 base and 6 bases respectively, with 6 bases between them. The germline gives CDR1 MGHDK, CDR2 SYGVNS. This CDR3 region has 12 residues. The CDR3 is CASSELSDGYTF. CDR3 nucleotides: TGTGCCAGCAGTGAATTGAGTGATGGCTACACCTTC.

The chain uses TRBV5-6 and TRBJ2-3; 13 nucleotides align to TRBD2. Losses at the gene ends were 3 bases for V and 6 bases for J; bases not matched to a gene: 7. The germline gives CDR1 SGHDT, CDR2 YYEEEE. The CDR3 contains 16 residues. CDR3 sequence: CASSSPGLAGRDTQYF. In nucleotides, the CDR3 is TGTGCCAGCAGCTCACCGGGACTAGCGGGGCGGGATACGCAGTATTTT.

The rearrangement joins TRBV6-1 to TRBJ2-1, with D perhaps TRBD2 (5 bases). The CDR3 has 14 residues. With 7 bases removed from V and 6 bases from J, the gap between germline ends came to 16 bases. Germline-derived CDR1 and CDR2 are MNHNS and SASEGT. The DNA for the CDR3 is TGTGCCAGCAAACCGACTACCCTCACCAATGAGCAGTTCTTC. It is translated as CASKPTTLTNEQFF.

CDR3 region: CASSLVSGVVYEQYF. The CDR3 nucleotides read TGCGCCAGCAGCTTGGTTTCGGGAGTAGTTTACGAGCAGTACTTC. The chain carries TRBV5-1 and TRBJ2-7; weak D call: TRBD2 (6 bases). This CDR3 has 15 residues. CDR1 is SGHRS and CDR2 is YFSETQ in the germline V gene. The V end was cut by 0 bases, the J end by 4 bases, with 14 bases between.

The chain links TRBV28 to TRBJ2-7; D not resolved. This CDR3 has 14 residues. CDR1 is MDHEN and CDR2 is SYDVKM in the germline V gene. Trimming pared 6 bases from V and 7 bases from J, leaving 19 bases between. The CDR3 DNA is TGTGCCAGCAGCCTGACATTCCTTCGTTGGGAGCAGTACTTC. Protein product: CASSLTFLRWEQYF.

For the CDR3, the DNA is TGTGCCAGTAGGGATGGATCTGGGGCCAACGTCCTGACTTTC. It codes for CASRDGSGANVLTF. V usage is TRBV19 and J usage is TRBJ2-6; D not resolved. The germline CDR1 and CDR2 sequences are LNHDA and SQIVND (reference sequence). Trimming removed 6 bases from V and 1 base from J, with 7 bases in between. The CDR3 is made up of 14 amino acids.

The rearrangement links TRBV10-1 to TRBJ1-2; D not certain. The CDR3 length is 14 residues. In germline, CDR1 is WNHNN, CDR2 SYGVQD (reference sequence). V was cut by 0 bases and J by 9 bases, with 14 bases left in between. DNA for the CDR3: TGCGCCAGCAGTGAGTCGGGCGGTCCTCGGCGCTACACCTTC. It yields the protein CASSESGGPRRYTF.

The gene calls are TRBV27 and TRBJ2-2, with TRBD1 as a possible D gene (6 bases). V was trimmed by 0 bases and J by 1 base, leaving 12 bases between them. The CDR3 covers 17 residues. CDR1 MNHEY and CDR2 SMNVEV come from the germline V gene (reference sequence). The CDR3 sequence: CASSLSWGHRNTGELFF. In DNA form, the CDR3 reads TGTGCCAGCAGTTTATCGTGGGGACACCGGAACACCGGGGAGCTGTTTTTT.

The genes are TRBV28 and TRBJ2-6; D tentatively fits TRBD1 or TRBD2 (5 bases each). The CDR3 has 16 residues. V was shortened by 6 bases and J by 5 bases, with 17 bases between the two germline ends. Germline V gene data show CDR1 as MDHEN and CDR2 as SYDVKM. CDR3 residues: CASRGPKGSRANVLTF. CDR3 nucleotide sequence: TGTGCCAGCAGGGGACCCAAGGGCAGTAGGGCCAACGTCCTGACTTTC.

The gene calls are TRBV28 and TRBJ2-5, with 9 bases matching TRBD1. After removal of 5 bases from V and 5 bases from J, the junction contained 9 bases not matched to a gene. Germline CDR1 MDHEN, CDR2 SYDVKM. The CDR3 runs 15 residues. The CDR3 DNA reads TGTGCCAGCAGTACGGACAGGGGTAGTTGGGAGACCCAGTACTTC. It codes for CASSTDRGSWETQYF.

CDR3 region: CASSEHHGKNNQPQHF. The DNA for the CDR3 is TGTGCCAGCAGTGAGCACCACGGGAAAAACAATCAGCCCCAGCATTTT. The chain uses TRBV2 and TRBJ1-5, with no clear D. This CDR3 has 16 amino acids. Germline V gives CDR1 SNHLY, CDR2 FYNNEI. Trimming shortened V by 3 bases and J by 3 bases, and 15 bases separated the two germline ends.

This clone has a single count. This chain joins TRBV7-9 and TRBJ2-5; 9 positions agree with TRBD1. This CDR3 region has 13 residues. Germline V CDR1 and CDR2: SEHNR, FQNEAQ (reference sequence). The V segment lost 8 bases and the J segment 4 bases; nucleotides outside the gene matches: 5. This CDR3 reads CASLPGQGETQYF. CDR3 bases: TGTGCCAGCCTACCGGGACAGGGAGAGACCCAGTACTTC.

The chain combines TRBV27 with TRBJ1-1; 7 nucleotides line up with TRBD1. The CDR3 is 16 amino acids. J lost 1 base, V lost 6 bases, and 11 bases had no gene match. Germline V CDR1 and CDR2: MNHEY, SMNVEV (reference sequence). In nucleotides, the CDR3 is TGTGCCAGCAGAAACAGGGGCCGGGGTCGGAACACTGAAGCTTTCTTT. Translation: CASRNRGRGRNTEAFF.

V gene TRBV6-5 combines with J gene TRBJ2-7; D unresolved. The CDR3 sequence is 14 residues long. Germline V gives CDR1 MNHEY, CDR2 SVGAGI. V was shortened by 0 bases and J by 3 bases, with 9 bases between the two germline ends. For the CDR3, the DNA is TGTGCCAGCAGTTACTCGGGCAAGGACTACGAGCAGTACTTC. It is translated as CASSYSGKDYEQYF.

In DNA, the CDR3 is TGTGCCAGCAGCAATCGAACTAGCTATGGCTACACCTTC. Translated, it gives CASSNRTSYGYTF. The chain joins TRBV21-1 to TRBJ1-2. TRBV21-1 is a pseudogene. This CDR3 contains 13 residues.

The CDR3 coding sequence is TGTGCCAGCAGTTCACCGGGACTGGGATACAATGAGCAGTTCTTC. Translated, it gives CASSSPGLGYNEQFF. The V call is TRBV27, the J call TRBJ2-1; TRBD2 is a possible D gene (6 bases). Looked up from germline, CDR1 is MNHEY and CDR2 is SMNVEV (reference sequence). CDR3 length equals 15 residues. The V and J ends lost 4 bases and 4 bases respectively, with 14 bases between them.

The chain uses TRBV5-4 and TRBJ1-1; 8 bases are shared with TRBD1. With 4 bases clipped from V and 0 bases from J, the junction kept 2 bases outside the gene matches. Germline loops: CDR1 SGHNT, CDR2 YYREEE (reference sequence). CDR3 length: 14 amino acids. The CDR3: CASSQDRVNTEAFF. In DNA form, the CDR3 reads TGTGCCAGCAGCCAGGACAGGGTGAACACTGAAGCTTTCTTT. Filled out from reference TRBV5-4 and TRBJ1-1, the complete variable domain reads ETGVTQSPTHLIKTRGQQVTLRCSSQSGHNTVSWYQQALGQGPQFIFQYYREEENGRGNFPPRFSGLQFPNYSSELNVNALELDDSALYLCASSQDRVNTEAFFGQGTRLTVV.

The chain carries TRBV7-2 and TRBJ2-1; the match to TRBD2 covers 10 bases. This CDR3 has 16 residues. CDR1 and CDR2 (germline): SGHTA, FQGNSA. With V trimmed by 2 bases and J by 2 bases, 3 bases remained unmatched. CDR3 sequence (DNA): TGTGCCAGCAGCTTACCTAGCGGGAGACCCTACAATGAGCAGTTCTTC. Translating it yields CASSLPSGRPYNEQFF.

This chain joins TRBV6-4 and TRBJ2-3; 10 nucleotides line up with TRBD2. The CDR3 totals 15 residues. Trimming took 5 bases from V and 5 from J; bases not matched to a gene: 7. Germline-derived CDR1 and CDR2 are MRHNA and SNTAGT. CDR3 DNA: TGTGCCAGCAGTCAGGGGCTAGCGGGAGTAGATACGCAGTATTTT. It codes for CASSQGLAGVDTQYF.

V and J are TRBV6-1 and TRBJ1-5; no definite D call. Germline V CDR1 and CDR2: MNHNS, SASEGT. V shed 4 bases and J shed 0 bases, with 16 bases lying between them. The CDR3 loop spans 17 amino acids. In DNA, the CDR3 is TGTGCCAGCAGTGCTTTAAACAGTAGGTATAGCAATCAGCCCCAGCATTTT. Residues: CASSALNSRYSNQPQHF.